Below are 27 T cell receptor beta chains sequenced from a single sample in a study of blood T cell repertoires in COVID-19. Only in-frame clones appear in the TCRdb table, and some are missing; sequencing was by immunoSEQ multiplex PCR. Altogether around 54,000 clones are present, around 91% being singletons, with the ten largest covering about 2.9%. Source material: peripheral blood. These receptors were taken from a human donor in a cohort sampled during active COVID-19.

This chain uses TRBV28 with TRBJ2-1; 11 nucleotides match TRBD2. Germline trimming cut 2 bases from V and 4 bases from J; bases unmatched to any gene: 10. The CDR3 loop spans 18 amino acids. Germline V gene data show CDR1 as MDHEN and CDR2 as SYDVKM. The CDR3 protein is CASSLPYGLAGNYNEQFF. CDR3 nucleotide sequence: TGTGCCAGCAGTTTACCCTACGGACTAGCGGGTAATTACAATGAGCAGTTCTTC.

The V gene is TRBV15, the J gene TRBJ2-2, with TRBD1 matching 7 bases. Looked up from germline, CDR1 is LNHNV and CDR2 is YYDKDF (reference sequence). The CDR3 is made up of 14 amino acids. V lost 6 bases and J lost 7; bases outside the gene matches: 8. As DNA, the CDR3 is TGTGCCACCAGTCCGCGCCAGGGGGACGGGGAGCTGTTTTTT. It is translated as CATSPRQGDGELFF.

V is TRBV28 and J is TRBJ2-7; 8 nucleotides align to TRBD2. The germline CDR1 and CDR2 sequences are MDHEN and SYDVKM. This CDR3 contains 13 residues. With 6 bases clipped from V and 5 bases from J, the junction kept 6 bases outside the gene matches. This CDR3 reads CASRPSGSNEQYF. DNA for the CDR3: TGTGCCAGCAGGCCGAGCGGGAGTAACGAGCAGTACTTC.

The chain is built from TRBV6-2 or TRBV6-3 and TRBJ1-5; the D gene is possibly TRBD1 (6 bases). CDR3 length: 17 residues. Trimming removed 2 bases at V and 0 bases at J, with 14 bases between. Germline V CDR1 and CDR2: MNHEY, SVGEGT. CDR3 in DNA: TGTGCCAGCAGTTACGCCAGAACAGGGATTAGCAATCAGCCCCAGCATTTT. Translating gives CASSYARTGISNQPQHF.

This chain connects TRBV2 to TRBJ2-7; 7 bases align to TRBD1. CDR1 and CDR2 from the germline V gene are SNHLY and FYNNEI. The CDR3 length is 12 residues. With 8 bases clipped from V and 13 bases from J, the junction kept 14 bases outside the gene matches. The CDR3 DNA reads TGTGCCAGCGTCCCGACCCCGGGACAGCCTTACTTC. This translates into CASVPTPGQPYF.

The chain links TRBV18 to TRBJ2-7, with TRBD1 matching 11 bases. The junction had 7 bases not matched to a gene; V was cut back by 3 bases and J by 6 bases. Germline V gene lookup returns CDR1 KGHSH and CDR2 LQKENI. The CDR3 is 15 amino acids. The CDR3 DNA reads as TGTGCCAGCTCACCGCAGGGACAGGGGGTCGGCGAGCAGTACTTC. Translating gives CASSPQGQGVGEQYF.

The J gene is TRBJ2-7, the V gene TRBV27, with no clear D. V was trimmed by 2 bases and J by 3 bases, leaving 8 bases between them. The CDR3 extends over 13 amino acids. In germline, CDR1 is MNHEY, CDR2 SMNVEV (reference sequence). In DNA, the CDR3 is TGTGCCAGCAGTTTAAAACCCAGCTACGAGCAGTACTTC. It specifies CASSLKPSYEQYF.

The chain links TRBV11-2 to TRBJ1-3; D remains ambiguous. V was trimmed by 3 bases and J by 0 bases, leaving 15 bases between them. In germline, CDR1 is SGHAT, CDR2 FQNNGV. This CDR3 contains 17 residues. CDR3 protein: CASSFINPDISGNTIYF. As DNA, the CDR3 is TGTGCCAGCAGCTTCATTAACCCCGACATCTCTGGAAACACCATATATTTT.

The chain combines TRBV2 with TRBJ1-5; D is unresolved. CDR1 is SNHLY and CDR2 is FYNNEI in the germline V gene. This CDR3 comprises 17 residues. The V end lost 0 bases, the J end lost 4 bases, and 16 bases lay between the germline ends. CDR3 amino acids: CASSEAGFNRRNQPQHF. The CDR3 DNA is TGTGCCAGCAGTGAAGCCGGGTTTAATAGAAGGAATCAGCCCCAGCATTTT.

This clone came up once. The chain recombines TRBV29-1 with TRBJ2-3; perhaps TRBD2 as D (5 bases). CDR1 is SQVTM, CDR2 ANQGSEA, per germline. V dropped 6 bases and J dropped 0 bases, with 16 bases sitting between them. The CDR3 has 15 residues. CDR3: CSVPRGSASTDTQYF. CDR3 DNA sequence: TGCAGCGTCCCCCGGGGAAGTGCTAGCACAGATACGCAGTATTTT.

The chain is built from TRBV28 and TRBJ1-5; no clear D gene. The germline V gene encodes CDR1 MDHEN and CDR2 SYDVKM. The CDR3 loop spans 13 amino acids. V lost 1 base, J lost 5 bases, and 6 bases lay in between. This CDR3 is CASSLFGDQPQHF. The CDR3 coding sequence is TGTGCCAGCAGTTTATTCGGGGATCAGCCCCAGCATTTT.

The J gene is TRBJ1-1, the V gene TRBV2; a possible D gene is TRBD1 (5 bases). Germline V lookup: CDR1 SNHLY, CDR2 FYNNEI. This CDR3 comprises 14 residues. V lost 5 bases and J 3 bases, leaving 13 bases between the germline ends. The CDR3 DNA follows: TGTGCCAGCAGTACGCAGGGTTCTCACACTGAAGCTTTCTTT. Translating it yields CASSTQGSHTEAFF.

The V call is TRBV3-1 (or the pseudogene TRBV3-2), the J call TRBJ1-4; no reliable D call. The CDR3 runs to 12 residues. Germline values: CDR1 LGHDT, CDR2 YNNKEL (reference sequence). The V gene lost 3 bases and the J gene lost 5 bases, with 4 bases spanning the gap. The DNA of the CDR3 is TGTGCCAGCAGCCACCCAAATGAAAAACTGTTTTTT. Translation: CASSHPNEKLFF.

This rearrangement joins TRBV19 to TRBJ2-5, with 12 bases that match TRBD2. CDR3 length: 15 amino acids. J gave up 5 bases and V 4 bases, and 5 bases lay outside the gene matches. Germline CDR1 is LNHDA and CDR2 is SQIVND (reference sequence). The DNA for the CDR3 is TGTGCCAGTAGTAAGCGGACTAGCGGGATGGAGACCCAGTACTTC. As protein: CASSKRTSGMETQYF.

The V gene is TRBV11-2, the J gene TRBJ1-1; TRBD1 matches at 7 bases. V shed 5 bases, J shed 5 bases, and the junction held 14 bases outside the gene matches. CDR3 length: 16 amino acids. The germline V gene encodes CDR1 SGHAT and CDR2 FQNNGV. The CDR3 nucleotides read TGTGCCAGCAGCCAAAACAGGGGCCCATTGGTTACTGAAGCTTTCTTT. This sequence encodes CASSQNRGPLVTEAFF.

The V gene is TRBV19, the J gene TRBJ2-1; perhaps TRBD2 as D (6 bases). Trimming took off 1 base at V and 0 bases at J, with 7 bases between the two ends. The CDR3 extends over 15 amino acids. Per the germline V gene, CDR1 is LNHDA and CDR2 is SQIVND (reference sequence). The CDR3 loop reads CASSIAGSSYNEQFF. The CDR3 DNA reads TGTGCCAGTAGTATAGCCGGGAGCTCCTACAATGAGCAGTTCTTC.

V gene TRBV11-2 combines with J gene TRBJ2-7; the match to TRBD2 covers 8 bases. Trimming took 0 bases from V and 7 from J; bases not matched to a gene: 14. From germline, CDR1 is SGHAT and CDR2 FQNNGV. CDR3 size: 17 residues. CDR3 in DNA: TGTGCCAGCAGCTTAGAGCGGGTCGGGGGGGTAGCGAGGGAGCAGTACTTC. Translating it yields CASSLERVGGVAREQYF.

V and J are TRBV29-1 and TRBJ2-3, with a possible D match to TRBD1 (5 bases). The CDR3 spans 13 residues. Germline CDR1 SQVTM, CDR2 ANQGSEA. The germline V and J ends were trimmed by 7 bases and 1 base, with 12 bases remaining between them. CDR3 residues: CSGRQTGTDTQYF. The CDR3 DNA reads as TGCAGCGGTCGACAGACGGGCACAGATACGCAGTATTTT.

The chain combines TRBV6-1 with TRBJ1-4; D is ambiguous. The length of the CDR3 is 15 residues. V lost 0 bases and J 10 bases, leaving 15 bases between the germline ends. The germline V gene encodes CDR1 MNHNS and CDR2 SASEGT. CDR3 nucleotide sequence: TGTGCCAGCAGTGAAGCGCTTCAGGAGAGCGGAAAACTGTTTTTT. Protein product: CASSEALQESGKLFF.

CDR3 bases: TGCGCCAGCAGCCCCCTAGGAAAGGACTATGGCTACACCTTC. Its translation: CASSPLGKDYGYTF. This chain joins TRBV5-1 and TRBJ1-2; D ambiguous. CDR1 is SGHRS and CDR2 is YFSETQ in the germline V gene. This CDR3 region has 14 residues. V lost 4 bases and J 3 bases, leaving 13 bases between the germline ends.

The chain joins TRBV5-1 to TRBJ2-1; a weak D match, TRBD1 (5 bases). Deletions cut 0 bases from V and 8 bases from J, with 12 bases between. This CDR3 has 14 residues. CDR1 is SGHRS and CDR2 is YFSETQ in the germline V gene. Written as DNA, the CDR3 is TGCGCCAGCAGCTTGGGGACACACCCAGATGAGCAGTTCTTC. This gives the protein CASSLGTHPDEQFF.

The J gene is TRBJ1-5, the V gene TRBV19; no firm D call. This CDR3 contains 15 residues. V was clipped by 6 bases and J by 4 bases, with 16 bases between them. From germline, CDR1 is LNHDA and CDR2 SQIVND (reference sequence). DNA of the CDR3: TGTGCCAGTAGCCTATCCTCGGGGAGAAATCAGCCCCAGCATTTT. Its translation is CASSLSSGRNQPQHF.

For this clone: One end of the junction does not line up with germline, which may come from a read error. Other DNA variants within this sample encode the same CDR3. The chain combines TRBV3-1 (or the pseudogene TRBV3-2) with TRBJ2-1, with TRBD1 matching 10 bases. This CDR3 is 14 amino acids long. In germline, CDR1 is LGHDT, CDR2 YNNKEL (reference sequence). CDR3 residues: CASSQAGTGAEQFF. CDR3 nucleotides: TGTGCTAGCAGCCAAGCCGGGACAGGGGCTGAGCAGTTCTTC.

The chain has TRBV18 and TRBJ2-7; 8 bases are shared with TRBD2. This CDR3 spans 13 amino acids. Unmatched junction bases numbered 1, after V lost 2 bases and J lost 4 bases. Germline values: CDR1 KGHSH, CDR2 LQKENI. For the CDR3, the DNA is TGTGCCAGCTCACCATCTAGCGGGTACGAGCAGTACTTC. It yields the protein CASSPSSGYEQYF.

The chain carries TRBV6-2 or TRBV6-3 and TRBJ2-5; 9 positions agree with TRBD1. This CDR3 has 14 amino acids. Germline V gene data show CDR1 as MNHEY and CDR2 as SVGEGT. Germline trimming cut 5 bases from V and 5 bases from J; bases unmatched to any gene: 6. In nucleotides, the CDR3 is TGTGCCAGCAGTAACGGACAGGGGTGGGAGACCCAGTACTTC. Translated: CASSNGQGWETQYF.

The genes are TRBV2 and TRBJ2-3; possible D gene TRBD2, 5 bases. V dropped 4 bases and J dropped 0 bases, with 11 bases sitting between them. The length of the CDR3 is 15 residues. The germline gives CDR1 SNHLY, CDR2 FYNNEI. CDR3 bases: TGTGCCAGCAGTGTTTCAGCGGTAAGCACAGATACGCAGTATTTT. Protein sequence: CASSVSAVSTDTQYF. Looking up the rest from reference TRBV2 and TRBJ2-3 gives the full variable domain: EPEVTQTPSHQVTQMGQEVILRCVPISNHLYFYWYRQILGQKVEFLVSFYNNEISEKSEIFDDQFSVERPDGSNFTLKIRSTKLEDSAMYFCASSVSAVSTDTQYFGPGTRLTVL.

This clone appeared once. J is TRBJ2-5 and V is TRBV9; 11 bases are a match to TRBD1. V shed 0 bases and J 5 bases; nucleotides not matched to a gene: 6. Germline CDR1 reads SGDLS; CDR2 reads YYNGEE. There are 16 residues in the CDR3. CDR3 bases: TGTGCCAGCAGCGTAGATCCGGGACAGGGGGTTGAGACCCAGTACTTC. Residues: CASSVDPGQGVETQYF.